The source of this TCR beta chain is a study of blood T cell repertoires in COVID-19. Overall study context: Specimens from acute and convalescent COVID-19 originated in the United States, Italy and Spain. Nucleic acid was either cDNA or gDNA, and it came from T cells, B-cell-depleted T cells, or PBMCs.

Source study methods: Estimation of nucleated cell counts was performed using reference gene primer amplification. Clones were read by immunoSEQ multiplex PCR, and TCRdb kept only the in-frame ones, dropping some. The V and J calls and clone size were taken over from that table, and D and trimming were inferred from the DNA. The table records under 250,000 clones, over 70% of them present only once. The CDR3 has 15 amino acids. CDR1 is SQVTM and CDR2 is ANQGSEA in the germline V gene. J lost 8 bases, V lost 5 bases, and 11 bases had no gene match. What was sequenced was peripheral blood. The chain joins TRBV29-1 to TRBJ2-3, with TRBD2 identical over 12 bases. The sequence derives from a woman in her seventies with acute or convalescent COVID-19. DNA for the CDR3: TGCAGCGTTATGCTGACTAGCGGGGGACAGGGTACGCAGTATTTT. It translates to CSVMLTSGGQGTQYF.